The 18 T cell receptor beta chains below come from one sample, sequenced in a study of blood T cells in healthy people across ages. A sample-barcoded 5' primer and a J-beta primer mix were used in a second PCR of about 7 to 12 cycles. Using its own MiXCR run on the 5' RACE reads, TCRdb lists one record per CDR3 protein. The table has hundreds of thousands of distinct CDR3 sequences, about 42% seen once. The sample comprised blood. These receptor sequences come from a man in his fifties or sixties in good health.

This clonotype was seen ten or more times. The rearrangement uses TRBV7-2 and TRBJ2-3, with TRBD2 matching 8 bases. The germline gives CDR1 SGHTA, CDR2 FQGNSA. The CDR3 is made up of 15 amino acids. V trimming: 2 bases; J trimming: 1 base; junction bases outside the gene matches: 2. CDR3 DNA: TGTGCCAGCAGCTTACGGGGGGGAGGCACAGATACGCAGTATTTT. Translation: CASSLRGGGTDTQYF.

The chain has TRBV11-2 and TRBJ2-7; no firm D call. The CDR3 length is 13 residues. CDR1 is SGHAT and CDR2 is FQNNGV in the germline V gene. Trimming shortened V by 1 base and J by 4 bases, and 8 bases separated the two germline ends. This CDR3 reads CASSLGSRYEQYF. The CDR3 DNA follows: TGTGCCAGCAGCTTAGGGAGCAGATACGAGCAGTACTTC.

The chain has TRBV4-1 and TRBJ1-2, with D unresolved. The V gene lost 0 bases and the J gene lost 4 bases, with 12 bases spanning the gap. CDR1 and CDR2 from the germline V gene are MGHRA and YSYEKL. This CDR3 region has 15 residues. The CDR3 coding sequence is TGCGCCAGCAGCCAAGAAGGGATATGGGGCTATGGCTACACCTTC. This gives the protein CASSQEGIWGYGYTF.

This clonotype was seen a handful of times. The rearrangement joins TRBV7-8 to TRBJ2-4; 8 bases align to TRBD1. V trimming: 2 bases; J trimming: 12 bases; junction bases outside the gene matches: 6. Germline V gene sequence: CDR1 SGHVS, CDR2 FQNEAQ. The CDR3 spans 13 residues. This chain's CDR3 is CASSLIQGEAQYF. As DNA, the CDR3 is TGTGCCAGCAGCTTAATACAGGGGGAGGCTCAGTACTTC.

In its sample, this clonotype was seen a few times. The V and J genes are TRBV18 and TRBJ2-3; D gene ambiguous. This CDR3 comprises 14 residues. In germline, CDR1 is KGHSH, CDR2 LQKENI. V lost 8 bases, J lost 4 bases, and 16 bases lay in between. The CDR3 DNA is TGTGCCAGCGATCCCAGACTGGGCGCAGATACGCAGTATTTT. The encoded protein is CASDPRLGADTQYF.

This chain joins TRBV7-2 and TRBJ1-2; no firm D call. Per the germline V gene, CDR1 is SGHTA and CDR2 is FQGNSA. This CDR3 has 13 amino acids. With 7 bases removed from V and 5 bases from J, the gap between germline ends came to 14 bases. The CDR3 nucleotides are TGTGCCAGCACCCGTTCAGTCGATTATGGCTACACCTTC. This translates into CASTRSVDYGYTF.

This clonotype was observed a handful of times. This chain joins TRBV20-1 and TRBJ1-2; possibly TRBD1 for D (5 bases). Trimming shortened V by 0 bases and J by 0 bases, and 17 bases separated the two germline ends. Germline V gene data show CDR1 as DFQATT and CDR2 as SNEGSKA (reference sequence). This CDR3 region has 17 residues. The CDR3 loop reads CSARDILNRGPNYGYTF. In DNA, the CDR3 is TGCAGTGCTAGAGATATCCTAAATAGGGGCCCTAACTATGGCTACACCTTC.

The DNA of the CDR3 is TGTGCCAGCAGAGAAATCACGGGGGGAAGAGAGACCCAGTACTTC. Amino acid sequence: CASREITGGRETQYF. The J gene is TRBJ2-5, the V gene TRBV27, with 7 bases identical to TRBD2. The CDR3 contains 15 residues. Germline CDR1 is MNHEY and CDR2 is SMNVEV (reference sequence). Trimming at V came to 6 bases and at J to 4 bases, leaving 11 bases not matched to a gene.

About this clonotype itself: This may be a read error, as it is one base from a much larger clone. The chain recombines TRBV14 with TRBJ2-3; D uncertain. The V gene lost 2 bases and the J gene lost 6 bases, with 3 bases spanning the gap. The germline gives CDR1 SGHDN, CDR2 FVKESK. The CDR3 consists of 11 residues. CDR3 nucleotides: TGTGCCAGCAGCCAATTTGATACGCAGTATTTT. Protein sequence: CASSQFDTQYF. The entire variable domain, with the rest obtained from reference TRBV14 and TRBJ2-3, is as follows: EAGVTQFPSHSVIEKGQTVTLRCDPISGHDNLYWYRRVMGKEIKFLLHFVKESKQDESGMPNNRFLAERTGGTYSTLKVQPAELEDSGVYFCASSQFDTQYFGPGTRLTVL.

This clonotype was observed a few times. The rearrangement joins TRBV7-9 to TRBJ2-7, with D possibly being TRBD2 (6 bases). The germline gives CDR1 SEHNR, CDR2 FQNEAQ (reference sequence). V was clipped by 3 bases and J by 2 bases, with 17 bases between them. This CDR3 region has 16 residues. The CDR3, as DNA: TGTGCCAGCAGCTTTGGGAATAGCGGTTCGGCCTACGAGCAGTACTTC. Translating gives CASSFGNSGSAYEQYF.

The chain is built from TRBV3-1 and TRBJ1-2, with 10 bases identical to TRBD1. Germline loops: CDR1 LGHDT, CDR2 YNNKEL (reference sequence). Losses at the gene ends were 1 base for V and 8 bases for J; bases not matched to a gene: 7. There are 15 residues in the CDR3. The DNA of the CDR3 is TGTGCCAGCAGCCAAGCGAAGACAGGGGGCCAAGGCTACACCTTC. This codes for CASSQAKTGGQGYTF.

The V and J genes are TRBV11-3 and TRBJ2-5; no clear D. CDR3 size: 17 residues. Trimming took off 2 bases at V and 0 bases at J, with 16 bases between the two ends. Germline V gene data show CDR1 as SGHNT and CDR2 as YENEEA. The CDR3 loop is CASSLIWVPVNQETQYF. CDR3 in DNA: TGTGCCAGCAGCTTAATATGGGTGCCTGTGAACCAAGAGACCCAGTACTTC.

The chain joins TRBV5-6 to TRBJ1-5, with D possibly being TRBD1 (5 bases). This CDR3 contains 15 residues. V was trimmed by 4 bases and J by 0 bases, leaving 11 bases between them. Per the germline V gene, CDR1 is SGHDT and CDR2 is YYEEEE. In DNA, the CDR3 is TGTGCCAGCAGCCAACGGGGCAGTAGCAATCAGCCCCAGCATTTT. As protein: CASSQRGSSNQPQHF.

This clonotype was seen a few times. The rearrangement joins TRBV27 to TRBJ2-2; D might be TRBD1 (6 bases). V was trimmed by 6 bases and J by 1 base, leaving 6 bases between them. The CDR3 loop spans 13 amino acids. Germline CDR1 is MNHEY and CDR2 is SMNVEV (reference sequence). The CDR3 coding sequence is TGTGCCAGCAGGGACAGGAACACCGGGGAGCTGTTTTTT. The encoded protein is CASRDRNTGELFF.

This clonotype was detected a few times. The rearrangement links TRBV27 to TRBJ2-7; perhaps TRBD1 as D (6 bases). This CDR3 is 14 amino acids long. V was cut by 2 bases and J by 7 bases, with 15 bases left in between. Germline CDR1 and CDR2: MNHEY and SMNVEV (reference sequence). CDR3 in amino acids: CASSLAGAPREQYF. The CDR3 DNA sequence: TGTGCCAGCAGTTTAGCAGGGGCCCCCCGAGAGCAGTACTTC.

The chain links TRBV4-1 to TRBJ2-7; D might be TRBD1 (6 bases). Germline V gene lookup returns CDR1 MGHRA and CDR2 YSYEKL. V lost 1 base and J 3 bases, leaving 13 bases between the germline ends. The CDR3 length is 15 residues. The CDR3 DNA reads TGCGCCAGCAGCCAAGGGGGGCCAAACCTCTACGAGCAGTACTTC. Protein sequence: CASSQGGPNLYEQYF.

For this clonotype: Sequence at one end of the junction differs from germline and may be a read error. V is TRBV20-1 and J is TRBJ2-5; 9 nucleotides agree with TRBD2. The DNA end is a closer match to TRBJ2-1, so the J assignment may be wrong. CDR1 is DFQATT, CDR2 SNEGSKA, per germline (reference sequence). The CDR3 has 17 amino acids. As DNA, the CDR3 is TGTAGTGCTAGGGGGGATTTCAGCGGGGGGATCCAAGAGACCCAGTTCTTC. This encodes CSARGDFSGGIQETQFF.

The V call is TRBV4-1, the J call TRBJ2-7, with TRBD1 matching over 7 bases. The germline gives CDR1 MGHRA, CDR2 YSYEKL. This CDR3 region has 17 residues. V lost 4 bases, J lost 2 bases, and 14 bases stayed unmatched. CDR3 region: CASSLQDILGGTYEQYF. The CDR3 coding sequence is TGCGCCAGCAGCCTACAAGATATATTAGGGGGCACCTACGAGCAGTACTTC.